This T cell receptor (beta chain) was sequenced in a study of beta chain features in type 1 diabetes. The study's findings and limits: Moderately but significantly shorter TCRB CDR3s were found in Type 1 diabetes patients in all four CD4+ subsets.

The sequenced template was cDNA made from the entire isolated RNA. Stem cell-like memory T cell samples came in at an average of approximately 950,000 reads. TCRdb's copy holds only in-frame clones and misses some; the assay was immunoSEQ multiplex PCR. The data contain 90,000 to 110,000 clones, 40% of them seen just once; the ten biggest clones take up about 0.07%. Trimming stripped 2 bases from V and 2 bases from J, with 6 bases between. The germline V gene has CDR1 LNHNV and CDR2 YYDKDF (reference sequence). The CDR3 extends over 13 amino acids. Naive, central memory, regulatory and stem cell-like memory cells within the CD4+ compartment were sorted using CD45RO/CCR7/CD25/CD127/CD95/CD27. Sorted populations all had greater than 98% purity. Of note for this clone: Its antigen is unidentified.

This receptor was taken from a woman aged 18 to 35 in good health. Sequencing used stem cell memory CD4+ T cells from blood. The gene calls are TRBV15 and TRBJ1-2; D is unclear. CDR3 sequence (DNA): TGTGCCACCAGCAGACGGTTAAACTATGGCTACACCTTC. Translation gives CATSRRLNYGYTF.